Here is one TCR beta chain with its context. The sample contains more than one DNA sequence encoding this CDR3. Autoimmune disease history or systemic immunosuppression excluded patients. These data belong to a study of OX40 agonist ivuxolimab in advanced cancers. The V end was cut by 4 bases, the J end by 0 bases, with 6 bases between. The CDR3 spans 13 residues. Germline V gene sequence: CDR1 LNHDA, CDR2 SQIVND (reference sequence). Assay: immunoSEQ multiplex PCR; the TCRdb copy retains only in-frame clones and omits some. Of about 68,000 clones in the sample, 70% to 85% were seen once. This chain connects TRBV19 to TRBJ1-1, with D tentatively TRBD1 (5 bases). The TCR sequence derives from an adult with an advanced solid tumor such as melanoma, head and neck, liver or kidney cancer. The sequenced sample was CD4+ or CD8+ T cells sorted from blood, obtained in a trial of the OX40 agonist ivuxolimab. The CDR3 reads CASSTQVNTEAFF. CDR3 bases: TGTGCCAGTAGTACACAGGTGAACACTGAAGCTTTCTTT.